Below are 26 T cell receptor beta chains sequenced from a single sample in a study of beta chain features in type 1 diabetes. Every isolated RNA sample was fully reverse transcribed, so sequencing captured expressed TCRB transcripts. This table comes from immunoSEQ multiplex PCR, and its TCRdb copy is limited to in-frame clones, with some not included. Here the sample spans roughly 150,000 clones, roughly 11% being singletons. The sample comprised central memory CD4+ T cells from blood. These receptors were obtained from a man between 18 and 29 years old in good health.

This clone was counted a few times. This chain connects TRBV2 to TRBJ2-3; TRBD1 aligns across 10 bases. The germline V gene has CDR1 SNHLY and CDR2 FYNNEI. The CDR3 is made up of 13 amino acids. The J segment lost 5 bases and the V segment lost 6 bases, leaving 2 bases of the junction unmatched. The CDR3 DNA reads TGTGCCAGCAGGGGACAGGGGAGAGATACGCAGTATTTT. Encoded protein: CASRGQGRDTQYF.

The chain has TRBV2 and TRBJ2-6, with D possibly TRBD1 on 5 matching bases. The length of the CDR3 is 16 residues. V lost 6 bases to trimming and J lost 2 bases, with 14 bases between them. Germline CDR1 SNHLY, CDR2 FYNNEI. In DNA form, the CDR3 reads TGTGCCAGCAGATTGACAGAGAGCGCTGGGGCCAACGTCCTGACTTTC. It encodes CASRLTESAGANVLTF. Full variable domain (rest looked up from reference TRBV2 and TRBJ2-6): EPEVTQTPSHQVTQMGQEVILRCVPISNHLYFYWYRQILGQKVEFLVSFYNNEISEKSEIFDDQFSVERPDGSNFTLKIRSTKLEDSAMYFCASRLTESAGANVLTFGAGSRLTVL.

The V and J genes are TRBV7-9 and TRBJ2-2, with a tentative D call TRBD1 (5 bases). This CDR3 is built from 17 residues. The ends were cut back, 4 bases at V and 6 bases at J, with 21 bases in the middle. Germline CDR1 reads SEHNR; CDR2 reads FQNEAQ (reference sequence). Here the CDR3 reads CASSSKRQGSLSGELFF. CDR3 nucleotides: TGTGCCAGCAGCTCAAAACGGCAGGGTTCTTTGTCCGGGGAGCTGTTTTTT.

This chain joins TRBV4-1 and TRBJ2-2; D is uncertain. CDR3 length: 15 residues. Germline CDR1 is MGHRA and CDR2 is YSYEKL. With 0 bases removed from V and 1 base from J, the gap between germline ends came to 6 bases. CDR3 protein: CASSQENRNTGELFF. In nucleotides, the CDR3 is TGCGCCAGCAGCCAAGAAAACAGGAACACCGGGGAGCTGTTTTTT.

V is TRBV29-1 and J is TRBJ2-7; no definite D call. The CDR3 extends over 13 amino acids. Germline values: CDR1 SQVTM, CDR2 ANQGSEA. With 6 bases removed from V and 0 bases from J, the gap between germline ends came to 12 bases. The CDR3 sequence is CSVVDRSSYEQYF. CDR3 sequence (DNA): TGCAGCGTCGTGGACCGAAGCTCCTACGAGCAGTACTTC.

This clone came up a few times. The chain carries TRBV7-6 and TRBJ2-3, with 10 positions matching TRBD1. This CDR3 is 15 amino acids long. The trim removed 4 bases at V and 5 bases at J, leaving 6 bases unmatched. In germline, CDR1 is SGHVS, CDR2 FNYEAQ. The CDR3 region is CASSWRRTGGDTQYF. The CDR3 DNA is TGTGCCAGCAGCTGGAGACGGACAGGGGGAGATACGCAGTATTTT.

This clone was seen ten or more times. This chain joins TRBV30 and TRBJ1-5; D is perhaps TRBD1 (5 bases). V was trimmed by 0 bases and J by 7 bases, leaving 16 bases between them. CDR3 length equals 15 residues. Germline CDR1 GTSNPN, CDR2 SVGIG (reference sequence). The DNA of the CDR3 is TGTGCCTGGAGTGTACGAGTCGGGGGAAAGCAGCCCCAGCATTTT. Protein product: CAWSVRVGGKQPQHF.

The chain joins TRBV9 to TRBJ1-2; perhaps TRBD1 as D (5 bases). The germline V gene encodes CDR1 SGDLS and CDR2 YYNGEE. The CDR3 is 15 amino acids. V gave up 0 bases and J gave up 3 bases, with 12 bases separating them. Written as DNA, the CDR3 is TGTGCCAGCAGCGTAGCTGGGCAGGGTCACTATGGCTACACCTTC. It specifies CASSVAGQGHYGYTF.

In this sample, this clone turned up a few times. The genes are TRBV7-9 and TRBJ2-7; D may be TRBD2 (6 bases). CDR3 length: 11 amino acids. Germline V CDR1 and CDR2: SEHNR, FQNEAQ (reference sequence). Trimming shortened V by 11 bases and J by 3 bases, and 11 bases separated the two germline ends. CDR3 sequence: CAGTGGYEQYF. CDR3 sequence (DNA): TGTGCCGGGACCGGGGGCTACGAGCAGTACTTC.

This clone was counted between two and nine times. The CDR3 sequence is CASSPWLAGDDEQFF. In nucleotides, the CDR3 is TGTGCCAGCAGCCCGTGGCTAGCGGGGGACGATGAGCAGTTCTTC. The gene calls are TRBV14 and TRBJ2-1; TRBD2 matches at 10 bases. CDR1 SGHDN and CDR2 FVKESK come from the germline V gene. CDR3 length: 15 residues. Trimming at V came to 4 bases and at J to 8 bases, leaving 8 bases not matched to a gene. The full variable domain, completed using reference TRBV14 and TRBJ2-1, is EAGVTQFPSHSVIEKGQTVTLRCDPISGHDNLYWYRRVMGKEIKFLLHFVKESKQDESGMPNNRFLAERTGGTYSTLKVQPAELEDSGVYFCASSPWLAGDDEQFFGPGTRLTVL.

This clone was counted between two and nine times. This sequence joins TRBV4-2 and TRBJ2-5, with D unresolved. The CDR3 consists of 12 residues. Germline-derived CDR1 and CDR2 are LGHNA and YNFKEQ. Trimming cost V 4 bases and J 5 bases, with 8 bases left between them. The CDR3 sequence: CASSRPDETQYF. Written as DNA, the CDR3 is TGTGCCAGCAGCCGTCCCGACGAGACCCAGTACTTC.

J is TRBJ2-2 and V is TRBV7-2, with 7 bases matching TRBD2. The germline CDR1 and CDR2 sequences are SGHTA and FQGNSA. The CDR3 totals 15 residues. The V gene end was trimmed by 6 bases and the J gene end by 1 base; junction bases not matched to a gene: 5. The CDR3 bases are TGTGCCAGCAGTCGAGTAGCGGGGAACACCGGGGAGCTGTTTTTT. As protein: CASSRVAGNTGELFF.

This clone was recorded a few times. Other DNA variants within this sample encode the same CDR3. The J gene is TRBJ2-1, the V gene TRBV4-2; TRBD2 matches 11 bases. Germline V gene data show CDR1 as LGHNA and CDR2 as YNFKEQ. The CDR3 sequence is 18 residues long. The J segment lost 0 bases and the V segment lost 0 bases, leaving 4 bases of the junction unmatched. CDR3 sequence reads: CASSQEGLAGSSYNEQFF. DNA for the CDR3: TGTGCCAGCAGCCAAGAAGGACTAGCGGGCAGCTCCTACAATGAGCAGTTCTTC.

This clone was counted a few times. The V call is TRBV7-2, the J call TRBJ1-2, with D unresolved. Per the germline V gene, CDR1 is SGHTA and CDR2 is FQGNSA. There are 13 residues in the CDR3. V was pared by 5 bases and J by 4 bases, with 11 bases between. CDR3 sequence: CASSNGIVYGYTF. The CDR3 region has the DNA TGTGCCAGCAGCAACGGGATTGTCTATGGCTACACCTTC. Full variable domain (remainder filled in from reference TRBV7-2 and TRBJ1-2): GAGVSQSPSNKVTEKGKDVELRCDPISGHTALYWYRQSLGQGLEFLIYFQGNSAPDKSGLPSDRFSAERTGGSVSTLTIQRTQQEDSAVYLCASSNGIVYGYTFGSGTRLTVV.

The CDR3 loop is CSVNRGPQKETQYF. The CDR3 bases are TGCAGCGTTAACAGGGGTCCCCAAAAAGAGACCCAGTACTTC. The chain combines TRBV29-1 with TRBJ2-5, with 7 bases aligning to TRBD1. Trimming at V came to 5 bases and at J to 3 bases, leaving 9 bases not matched to a gene. This CDR3 region has 14 residues. CDR1 and CDR2 (germline): SQVTM, ANQGSEA.

This clone was seen only a few times. V usage is TRBV4-2 and J usage is TRBJ2-1; D unclear. V lost 0 bases to trimming and J lost 5 bases, with 2 bases between them. CDR1 and CDR2 (germline): LGHNA, YNFKEQ. The CDR3 consists of 12 residues. CDR3 sequence (DNA): TGTGCCAGCAGCCAAGATGACAATGAGCAGTTCTTC. Translated: CASSQDDNEQFF.

A few counts support this clone. The J gene is TRBJ1-2, the V gene TRBV29-1; 8 bases agree with TRBD1. The ends lost 7 bases at V and 4 bases at J; junction bases unmatched: 11. Germline loops: CDR1 SQVTM, CDR2 ANQGSEA. The CDR3 sequence is 14 residues long. CDR3 DNA sequence: TGCAGCGCTCGACAGGGGAGTCTGGGCTATGGCTACACCTTC. Translating it yields CSARQGSLGYGYTF.

There are a few counts of this clone. The gene calls are TRBV15 and TRBJ2-1, with 8 bases fitting TRBD2. The trim removed 0 bases at V and 9 bases at J, leaving 7 bases unmatched. Per the germline V gene, CDR1 is LNHNV and CDR2 is YYDKDF (reference sequence). The CDR3 runs to 15 residues. Here the CDR3 DNA reads TGTGCCACCAGCAGAGATGGGCGGGGGGCCGGTGAGCAGTTCTTC. Amino acid sequence: CATSRDGRGAGEQFF.

The chain couples TRBV6-6 to TRBJ1-1; TRBD1 might be the D (6 bases). V dropped 6 bases and J dropped 6 bases, with 17 bases sitting between them. This CDR3 is built from 14 residues. The germline V gene has CDR1 MNHNY and CDR2 SVGAGI (reference sequence). The CDR3 reads CASRPTGEGAEAFF. The CDR3 DNA sequence: TGTGCCAGCAGACCCACAGGAGAGGGGGCTGAAGCTTTCTTT.

CDR3 DNA sequence: TGTGCCTGGAGTGACGATCCGGGGACTGAAGCTTTCTTT. Protein: CAWSDDPGTEAFF. The V and J genes are TRBV30 and TRBJ1-1; D gene unclear. The CDR3 extends over 13 amino acids. Trimming removed 1 base from V and 5 bases from J, with 11 bases in between. CDR1 and CDR2 (germline): GTSNPN, SVGIG (reference sequence).

There are a few counts of this clone. The genes are TRBV7-6 and TRBJ2-7, with 11 positions matching TRBD2. V trimming: 5 bases; J trimming: 5 bases; junction bases outside the gene matches: 11. In germline, CDR1 is SGHVS, CDR2 FNYEAQ. This CDR3 region has 16 residues. CDR3 loop: CASSLLRLAGNDEQYF. As DNA, the CDR3 is TGTGCCAGCAGCCTCCTCAGACTAGCGGGAAACGACGAGCAGTACTTC.

The chain links TRBV30 to TRBJ2-2; D is undetermined. Germline loops: CDR1 GTSNPN, CDR2 SVGIG (reference sequence). This CDR3 comprises 14 residues. V lost 8 bases to trimming and J lost 1 base, with 14 bases between them. The CDR3 sequence is CANLGPMNTGELFF. For the CDR3, the DNA is TGTGCCAACCTCGGACCAATGAACACCGGGGAGCTGTTTTTT.

The chain has TRBV5-6 and TRBJ2-1; tentatively, D is TRBD1 (6 bases). The CDR3 is made up of 12 amino acids. V was pared by 0 bases and J by 13 bases, with 11 bases between. Germline V gives CDR1 SGHDT, CDR2 YYEEEE. The CDR3 protein is CASSLAVGAQFF. DNA for the CDR3: TGTGCCAGCAGCTTGGCCGTGGGGGCACAGTTCTTC.

The rearrangement uses TRBV4-1 and TRBJ2-7, with 10 positions matching TRBD2. The V segment lost 1 base and the J segment 3 bases; nucleotides outside the gene matches: 0. Germline V gene lookup returns CDR1 MGHRA and CDR2 YSYEKL. This CDR3 has 14 residues. The CDR3 coding sequence is TGCGCCAGCAGCCAAGGGACTAGCGGCTACGAGCAGTACTTC. It specifies CASSQGTSGYEQYF.

The CDR3 loop reads CASGTGGTYEQYF. The CDR3 DNA reads as TGTGCCAGCGGGACAGGCGGCACCTACGAGCAGTACTTC. The chain links TRBV19 to TRBJ2-7; 8 bases agree with TRBD1. V lost 9 bases, J lost 2 bases, and 6 bases stayed unmatched. CDR3 length: 13 residues. Germline V gene lookup returns CDR1 LNHDA and CDR2 SQIVND (reference sequence).

This clone was counted many times. V and J are TRBV14 and TRBJ1-6, with D uncertain. This CDR3 is 13 amino acids long. The V end was cut by 2 bases, the J end by 6 bases, with 5 bases between. Per the germline V gene, CDR1 is SGHDN and CDR2 is FVKESK. CDR3: CASSQILNSPLHF. The CDR3 region has the DNA TGTGCCAGCAGCCAAATACTTAATTCACCCCTCCACTTT.